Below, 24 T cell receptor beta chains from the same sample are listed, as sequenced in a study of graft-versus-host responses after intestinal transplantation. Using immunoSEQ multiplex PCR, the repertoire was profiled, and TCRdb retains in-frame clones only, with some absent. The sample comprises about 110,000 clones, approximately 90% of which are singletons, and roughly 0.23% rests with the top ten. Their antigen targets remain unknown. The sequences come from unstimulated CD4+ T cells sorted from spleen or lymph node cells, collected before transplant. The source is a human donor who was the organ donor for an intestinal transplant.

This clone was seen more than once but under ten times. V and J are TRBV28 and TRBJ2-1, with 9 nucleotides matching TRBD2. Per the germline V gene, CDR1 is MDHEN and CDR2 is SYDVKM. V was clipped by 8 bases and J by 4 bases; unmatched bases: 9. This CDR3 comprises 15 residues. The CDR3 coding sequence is TGTGCCAGCGGATATAGCGGGAGTGCTTACAATGAGCAGTTCTTC. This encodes CASGYSGSAYNEQFF.

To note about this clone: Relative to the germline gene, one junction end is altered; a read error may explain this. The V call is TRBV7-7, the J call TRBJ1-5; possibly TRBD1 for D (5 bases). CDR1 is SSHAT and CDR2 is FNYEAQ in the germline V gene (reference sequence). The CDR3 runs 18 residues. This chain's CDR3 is CASSLAGYRNGGNQPQHF. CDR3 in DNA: TGTGCTAGCAGCTTAGCGGGTTACAGGAATGGGGGCAATCAGCCCCAGCATTTT.

The CDR3 nucleotides read TGTGCCAGCAGGCCCCCCACTACTAGCGGGGCATCCTACAATGAGCAGTTCTTC. Protein product: CASRPPTTSGASYNEQFF. This chain uses TRBV6-4 with TRBJ2-1; TRBD2 agrees at 10 bases. The CDR3 is 18 residues long. From germline, CDR1 is MRHNA and CDR2 SNTAGT. With V trimmed by 6 bases and J by 1 base, 12 bases remained unmatched.

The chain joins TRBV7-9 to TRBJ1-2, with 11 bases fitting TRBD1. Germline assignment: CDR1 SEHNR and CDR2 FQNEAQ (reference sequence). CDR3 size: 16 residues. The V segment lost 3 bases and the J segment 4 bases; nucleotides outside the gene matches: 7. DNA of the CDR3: TGTGCCAGCAGCTTCGACTGGGACAGGGGGGCCTATGGCTACACCTTC. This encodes CASSFDWDRGAYGYTF. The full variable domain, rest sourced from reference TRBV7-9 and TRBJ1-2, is DTGVSQNPRHKITKRGQNVTFRCDPISEHNRLYWYRQTLGQGPEFLTYFQNEAQLEKSRLLSDRFSAERPKGSFSTLEIQRTEQGDSAMYLCASSFDWDRGAYGYTFGSGTRLTVV.

The CDR3 protein is CASSVASGPPYEQYF. For the CDR3, the DNA is TGTGCCAGCAGCGTAGCTAGCGGGCCCCCCTACGAGCAGTACTTC. The rearrangement joins TRBV9 to TRBJ2-7; 8 bases align to TRBD2. With V trimmed by 0 bases and J by 2 bases, 4 bases remained unmatched. Germline CDR1 and CDR2: SGDLS and YYNGEE. The CDR3 sequence is 15 residues long.

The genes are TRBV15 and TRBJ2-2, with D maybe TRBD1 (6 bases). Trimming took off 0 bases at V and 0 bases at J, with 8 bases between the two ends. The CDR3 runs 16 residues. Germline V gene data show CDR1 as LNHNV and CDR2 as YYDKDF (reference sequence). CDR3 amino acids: CATSRDYRANTGELFF. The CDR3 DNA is TGTGCCACCAGCAGAGATTACAGGGCGAACACCGGGGAGCTGTTTTTT. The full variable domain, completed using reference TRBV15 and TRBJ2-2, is DAMVIQNPRYQVTQFGKPVTLSCSQTLNHNVMYWYQQKSSQAPKLLFHYYDKDFNNEADTPDNFQSRRPNTSFCFLDIRSPGLGDTAMYLCATSRDYRANTGELFFGEGSRLTVL.

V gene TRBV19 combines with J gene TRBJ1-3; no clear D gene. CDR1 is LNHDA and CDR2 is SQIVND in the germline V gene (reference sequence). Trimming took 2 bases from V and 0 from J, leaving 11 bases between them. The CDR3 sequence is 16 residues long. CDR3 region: CASSISAGFSGNTIYF. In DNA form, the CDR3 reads TGTGCCAGTAGTATATCCGCGGGGTTCTCTGGAAACACCATATATTTT.

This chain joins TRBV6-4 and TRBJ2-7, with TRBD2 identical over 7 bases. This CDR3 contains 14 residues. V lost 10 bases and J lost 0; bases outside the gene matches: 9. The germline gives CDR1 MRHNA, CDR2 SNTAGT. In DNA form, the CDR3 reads TGTGCCACCAGCGCCGCTAGCGGCTCCTACGAGCAGTACTTC. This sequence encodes CATSAASGSYEQYF.

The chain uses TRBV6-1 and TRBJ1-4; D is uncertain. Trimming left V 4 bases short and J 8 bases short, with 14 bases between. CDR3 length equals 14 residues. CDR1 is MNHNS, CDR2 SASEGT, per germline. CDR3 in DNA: TGTGCCAGCAGTGTCTCGCCGATGTCAGAAAAACTGTTTTTT. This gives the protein CASSVSPMSEKLFF.

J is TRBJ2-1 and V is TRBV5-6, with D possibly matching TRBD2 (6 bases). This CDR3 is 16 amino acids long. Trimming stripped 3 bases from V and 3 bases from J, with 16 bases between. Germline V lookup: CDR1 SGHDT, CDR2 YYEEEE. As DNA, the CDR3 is TGTGCCAGCAGCTCGGCGGACTACATTGGCTACAATGAGCAGTTCTTC. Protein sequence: CASSSADYIGYNEQFF.

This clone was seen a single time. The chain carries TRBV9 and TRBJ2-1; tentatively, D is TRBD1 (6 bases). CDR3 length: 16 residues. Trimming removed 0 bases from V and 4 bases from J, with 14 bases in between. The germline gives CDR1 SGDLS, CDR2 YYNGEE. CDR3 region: CASSVADSPPYNEQFF. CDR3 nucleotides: TGTGCCAGCAGCGTAGCGGACAGTCCACCTTACAATGAGCAGTTCTTC.

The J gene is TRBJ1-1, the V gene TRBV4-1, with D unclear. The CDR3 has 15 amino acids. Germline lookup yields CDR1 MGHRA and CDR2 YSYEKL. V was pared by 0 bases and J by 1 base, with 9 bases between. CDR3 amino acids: CASSQEGSPNTEAFF. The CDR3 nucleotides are TGCGCCAGCAGCCAAGAGGGCAGTCCGAACACTGAAGCTTTCTTT.

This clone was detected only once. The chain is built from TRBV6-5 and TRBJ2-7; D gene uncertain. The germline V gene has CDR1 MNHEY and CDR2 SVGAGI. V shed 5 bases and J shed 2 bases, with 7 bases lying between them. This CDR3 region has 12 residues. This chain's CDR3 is CASSRLTYEQYF. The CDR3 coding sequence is TGTGCCAGCAGTCGTCTCACCTACGAGCAGTACTTC.

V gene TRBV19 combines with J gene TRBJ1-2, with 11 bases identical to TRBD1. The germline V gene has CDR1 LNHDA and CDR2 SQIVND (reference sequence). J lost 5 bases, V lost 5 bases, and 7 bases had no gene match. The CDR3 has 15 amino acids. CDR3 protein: CASSLRTGGAYGYTF. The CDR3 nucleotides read TGTGCCAGTAGTCTCCGGACAGGGGGCGCATATGGCTACACCTTC. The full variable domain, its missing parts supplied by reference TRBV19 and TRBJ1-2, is DGGITQSPKYLFRKEGQNVTLSCEQNLNHDAMYWYRQDPGQGLRLIYYSQIVNDFQKGDIAEGYSVSREKKESFPLTVTSAQKNPTAFYLCASSLRTGGAYGYTFGSGTRLTVV.

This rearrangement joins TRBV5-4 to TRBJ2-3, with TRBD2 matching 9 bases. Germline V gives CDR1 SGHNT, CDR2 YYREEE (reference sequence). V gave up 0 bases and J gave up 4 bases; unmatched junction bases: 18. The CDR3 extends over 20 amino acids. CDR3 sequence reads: CASSLVVRFLAGGLSDTQYF. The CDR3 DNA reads TGTGCCAGCAGCTTGGTCGTCCGGTTTTTGGCGGGAGGGCTTTCAGATACGCAGTATTTT.

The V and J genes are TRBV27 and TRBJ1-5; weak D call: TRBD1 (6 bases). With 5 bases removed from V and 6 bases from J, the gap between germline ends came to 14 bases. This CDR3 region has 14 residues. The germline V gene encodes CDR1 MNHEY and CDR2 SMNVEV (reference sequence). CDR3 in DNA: TGTGCCAGCAGTCTAGTCGGGGGCCTTCAGCCCCAGCATTTT. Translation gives CASSLVGGLQPQHF.

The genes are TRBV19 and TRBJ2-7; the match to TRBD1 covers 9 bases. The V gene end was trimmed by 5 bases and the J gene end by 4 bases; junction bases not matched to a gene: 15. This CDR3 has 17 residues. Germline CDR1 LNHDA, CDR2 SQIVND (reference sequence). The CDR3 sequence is CASSVSGTGNLVYEQYF. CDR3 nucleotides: TGTGCCAGTAGTGTCTCCGGGACAGGGAATCTGGTATACGAGCAGTACTTC.

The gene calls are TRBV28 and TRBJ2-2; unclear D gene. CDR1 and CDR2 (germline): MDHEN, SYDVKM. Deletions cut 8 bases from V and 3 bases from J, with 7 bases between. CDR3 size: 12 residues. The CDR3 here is CASRRYTGELFF. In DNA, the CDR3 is TGTGCCAGCCGCAGGTACACCGGGGAGCTGTTTTTT.

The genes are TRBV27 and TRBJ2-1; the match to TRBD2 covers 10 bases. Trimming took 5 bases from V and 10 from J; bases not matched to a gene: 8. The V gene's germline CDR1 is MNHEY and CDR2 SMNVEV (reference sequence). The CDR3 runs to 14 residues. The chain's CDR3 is CASSEAGGPREQFF. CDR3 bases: TGTGCCAGCAGTGAAGCGGGAGGGCCGAGGGAGCAGTTCTTC.

The CDR3 DNA sequence: TGTGCCAGCAGCCCCAAGACAGGGGTCAGGGGGAACACCGGGGAGCTGTTTTTT. This gives the protein CASSPKTGVRGNTGELFF. This chain uses TRBV5-4 with TRBJ2-2, with 8 bases that match TRBD1. Trimming took 4 bases from V and 1 from J; bases not matched to a gene: 12. Germline V gene lookup returns CDR1 SGHNT and CDR2 YYREEE (reference sequence). The CDR3 has 18 residues.

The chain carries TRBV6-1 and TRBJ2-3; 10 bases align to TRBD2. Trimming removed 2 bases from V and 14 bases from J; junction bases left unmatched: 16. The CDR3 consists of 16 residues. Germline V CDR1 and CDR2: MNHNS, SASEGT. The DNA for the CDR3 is TGTGCCAGCAGTGAAATTGTTAGCGGGAGGCCTAACAGACGGTATTTT. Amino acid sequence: CASSEIVSGRPNRRYF.

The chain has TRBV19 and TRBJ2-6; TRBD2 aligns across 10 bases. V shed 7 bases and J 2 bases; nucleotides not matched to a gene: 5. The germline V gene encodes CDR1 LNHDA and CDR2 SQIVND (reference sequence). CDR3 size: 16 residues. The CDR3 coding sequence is TGTGCCAGTAAGGGACTAGCGTACCCTGGGGCCAACGTCCTGACTTTC. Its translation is CASKGLAYPGANVLTF.

The CDR3 nucleotides read TGTGCCAGCTCGGCCCCAGGGGGCGCTGGGACCGGGGAGCTGTTTTTT. This sequence encodes CASSAPGGAGTGELFF. The J gene is TRBJ2-2, the V gene TRBV28; 8 nucleotides align to TRBD1. J gave up 5 bases and V 8 bases, and 13 bases lay outside the gene matches. Germline CDR1 and CDR2: MDHEN and SYDVKM. CDR3 length: 16 residues. The full variable domain, completed using reference TRBV28 and TRBJ2-2, is DVKVTQSSRYLVKRTGEKVFLECVQDMDHENMFWYRQDPGLGLRLIYFSYDVKMKEKGDIPEGYSVSREKKERFSLILESASTNQTSMYLCASSAPGGAGTGELFFGEGSRLTVL.

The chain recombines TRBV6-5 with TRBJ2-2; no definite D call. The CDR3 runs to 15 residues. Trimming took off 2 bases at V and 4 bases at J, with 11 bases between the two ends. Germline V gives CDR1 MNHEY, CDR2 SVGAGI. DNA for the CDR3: TGTGCCAGCAGTTACATCCAGAAGCGCACCGGGGAGCTGTTTTTT. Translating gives CASSYIQKRTGELFF.